The clone carrying this T cell receptor beta chain was found a few times. Its antigen remains unidentified. This sample was taken from a study of T-cell memory formation after mild COVID-19. Study-wide findings and caveats: Clones that contracted from day 15 to 85 had balanced CD4/CD8; later expanders were CD4+ biased.

From the 5' RACE reads, TCRdb called clonotypes with MiXCR, one entry per CDR3 protein. The sample has 380,000 or so distinct CDR3 sequences, 12% to 15% seen once. Per the germline V gene, CDR1 is SGHNT and CDR2 is YYREEE (reference sequence). V gave up 4 bases and J gave up 6 bases; unmatched junction bases: 12. This CDR3 region has 15 residues. The V call is TRBV5-4, the J call TRBJ2-7, with 8 bases lining up with TRBD1. The sample taken for sequencing was PBMCs or a T cell subset sorted from them (not recorded which). The TCR originated in a man in his late teens or twenties who had mild COVID-19 (a few samples of this study predate the infection). Cell type and time point are not known. The CDR3 DNA reads TGTGCCAGCAGCCGGCCGGACAGGGTGGAGGTCGAGCAGTACTTC. It is translated as CASSRPDRVEVEQYF.